The present entry profiles one T cell receptor (beta chain) with its context. Its antigen is as yet unknown. V shed 3 bases and J 2 bases; nucleotides not matched to a gene: 9. The CDR3 extends over 17 amino acids. CDR1 is MDHEN and CDR2 is SYDVKM in the germline V gene. The data were obtained in a study of T cell responses to AZD1222 COVID-19 vaccine. Study results and caveats: With two AZD1222 doses given, Spike-specific TCR breadth and depth both rose.

Sequencing used immunoSEQ multiplex PCR; TCRdb keeps in-frame clones, though not all of them. The sample holds some 200,000 clones, 93% seen once. The sequence was obtained from an adult in good health. J is TRBJ1-5 and V is TRBV28; TRBD1 matches 8 bases. The sample consisted of peripheral blood, taken on day 0 of MenACWY control vaccination. The DNA of the CDR3 is TGTGCCAGCAGTTTGGCGACAGGGGTAACGGGCAATCAGCCCCAGCATTTT. This encodes CASSLATGVTGNQPQHF.